This entry lists 27 T cell receptor beta chains sequenced from one sample in a study of shared clonotypes between healthy human individuals. Sequencing was performed with immunoSEQ multiplex PCR; in TCRdb, only in-frame clones are kept and a portion is missing. The sample lists 2 million to 2.5 million clones; more than 80% were seen once. Source material: naive CD4+ T cells from PBMCs. Documented subset: CD45RA+ positively selected. Receptors were obtained from a man between 18 and 29 years old in good health. Some clones in this sample may be carry-over from other donors' samples.

CDR3 bases: TGTGCCAGCAGTTTCACGGACAGGTTAAGCAATCAGCCCCAGCATTTT. Translation gives CASSFTDRLSNQPQHF. The genes are TRBV28 and TRBJ1-5; the match to TRBD1 covers 7 bases. The CDR3 spans 16 residues. From germline, CDR1 is MDHEN and CDR2 SYDVKM. Unmatched junction bases numbered 6, after V lost 3 bases and J lost 1 base.

The CDR3 nucleotides are TGCAGTGCGCACTTAAGAAACACCATATATTTT. The encoded protein is CSAHLRNTIYF. J is TRBJ1-3 and V is TRBV20-1; the D is unclear. CDR1 and CDR2 (germline): DFQATT, SNEGSKA (reference sequence). V lost 6 bases, J lost 5 bases, and 8 bases lay in between. The CDR3 is 11 amino acids.

The chain links TRBV11-2 to TRBJ2-7, with TRBD1 as a possible D gene (6 bases). With 6 bases removed from V and 2 bases from J, the gap between germline ends came to 17 bases. The CDR3 extends over 15 amino acids. Germline lookup yields CDR1 SGHAT and CDR2 FQNNGV. The DNA for the CDR3 is TGTGCCAGCAGGCTTACAGGGCAGAGGACCTACGAGCAGTACTTC. As protein: CASRLTGQRTYEQYF.

The CDR3 region is CASSLTGHTGELFF. In nucleotides, the CDR3 is TGTGCCAGCAGCTTGACAGGTCATACCGGGGAGCTGTTTTTT. V and J are TRBV7-8 and TRBJ2-2; D is perhaps TRBD1 (6 bases). V was trimmed by 3 bases and J by 5 bases, leaving 10 bases between them. This CDR3 is 14 amino acids long. Germline CDR1 and CDR2: SGHVS and FQNEAQ.

The rearrangement links TRBV27 to TRBJ1-4; D remains unclear. The CDR3 has 14 amino acids. V lost 0 bases to trimming and J lost 1 base, with 3 bases between them. From germline, CDR1 is MNHEY and CDR2 SMNVEV (reference sequence). The CDR3 sequence is CASSLSVTNEKLFF. CDR3 DNA sequence: TGTGCCAGCAGTTTATCGGTAACTAATGAAAAACTGTTTTTT. Complete variable domain (other parts from reference TRBV27 and TRBJ1-4): EAQVTQNPRYLITVTGKKLTVTCSQNMNHEYMSWYRQDPGLGLRQIYYSMNVEVTDKGDVPEGYKVSRKEKRNFPLILESPSPNQTSLYFCASSLSVTNEKLFFGSGTQLSVL.

This chain joins TRBV6-1 and TRBJ2-1; D gene unclear. The germline CDR1 and CDR2 sequences are MNHNS and SASEGT. Trimming stripped 2 bases from V and 6 bases from J, with 11 bases between. The CDR3 runs to 14 residues. The CDR3 coding sequence is TGTGCCAGCAGTGAAATGTCTAGGTCCAATGAGCAGTTCTTC. Its translation is CASSEMSRSNEQFF.

The chain is built from TRBV5-1 and TRBJ2-7; tentatively, D is TRBD1 or TRBD2 (5 bases each). The V and J ends lost 2 bases and 7 bases respectively, with 16 bases between them. Germline-derived CDR1 and CDR2 are SGHRS and YFSETQ. The CDR3 runs 14 residues. This chain's CDR3 is CASSLDKPGREQYF. The CDR3 nucleotides read TGCGCCAGCAGCTTAGACAAGCCGGGGCGGGAGCAGTACTTC.

The chain employs TRBV29-1 and TRBJ2-2, with D possibly TRBD1 on 5 matching bases. The germline V and J ends were trimmed by 7 bases and 2 bases, with 11 bases remaining between them. CDR1 SQVTM and CDR2 ANQGSEA come from the germline V gene. The CDR3 covers 13 residues. The CDR3 bases are TGCAGCGCCGACAGAGTTAACACCGGGGAGCTGTTTTTT. This gives the protein CSADRVNTGELFF.

There are a few counts of this clone. The chain uses TRBV27 and TRBJ1-1; TRBD1 might be the D (5 bases). From germline, CDR1 is MNHEY and CDR2 SMNVEV (reference sequence). This CDR3 is 13 amino acids long. V lost 5 bases and J lost 2, with 9 bases in between. CDR3 sequence (DNA): TGTGCCAGCAGTACGACAGTAAACACTGAAGCTTTCTTT. Translating gives CASSTTVNTEAFF.

This clone was recorded once. The J gene is TRBJ1-1, the V gene TRBV7-9; a possible D gene is TRBD1 (6 bases). Trimming cost V 4 bases and J 5 bases, with 14 bases left between them. This CDR3 comprises 14 residues. Germline V CDR1 and CDR2: SEHNR, FQNEAQ (reference sequence). Here the CDR3 DNA reads TGTGCCAGCAGCTCGCAGGGGATAGGAACTGAAGCTTTCTTT. Amino acids: CASSSQGIGTEAFF.

The chain couples TRBV25-1 to TRBJ2-3, with 8 bases matching TRBD2. This CDR3 comprises 13 residues. The V gene end was trimmed by 6 bases and the J gene end by 6 bases; junction bases not matched to a gene: 5. Germline V gene sequence: CDR1 MGHDK, CDR2 SYGVNS. For the CDR3, the DNA is TGTGCCAGCAGCCGGACGGGGGGGGATACGCAGTATTTT. It specifies CASSRTGGDTQYF.

V is TRBV29-1 and J is TRBJ2-7, with TRBD1 matching over 9 bases. Germline CDR1 reads SQVTM; CDR2 reads ANQGSEA. The trim removed 4 bases at V and 2 bases at J, leaving 6 bases unmatched. The CDR3 runs 14 residues. The CDR3 is CSVVRDRVTYEQYF. CDR3 bases: TGCAGCGTTGTTCGGGACAGGGTAACCTACGAGCAGTACTTC.

This chain links TRBV5-8 with TRBJ2-3; 8 bases match TRBD1. The CDR3 consists of 15 residues. The ends lost 4 bases at V and 4 bases at J; junction bases unmatched: 8. Germline V gene lookup returns CDR1 SGHTS and CDR2 YDEGEE. In nucleotides, the CDR3 is TGTGCCAGCAGCCCGGGACAGGCCAAGGCAGATACGCAGTATTTT. Translated: CASSPGQAKADTQYF. Using reference TRBV5-8 and TRBJ2-3 for the parts outside the CDR3, the full variable domain is EAGVTQSPTHLIKTRGQQATLRCSPISGHTSVYWYQQALGLGLQFLLWYDEGEERNRGNFPPRFSGRQFPNYSSELNVNALELEDSALYLCASSPGQAKADTQYFGPGTRLTVL.

This chain links TRBV7-9 with TRBJ1-4, with 8 bases lining up with TRBD1. The CDR3 is 19 amino acids. V trimming: 3 bases; J trimming: 0 bases; junction bases outside the gene matches: 12. Germline CDR1 and CDR2: SEHNR and FQNEAQ (reference sequence). The DNA for the CDR3 is TGTGCCAGCAGCTTCTCTCCCGGGACAGGTTATGCAACTAATGAAAAACTGTTTTTT. This sequence encodes CASSFSPGTGYATNEKLFF.

The chain employs TRBV6-6 and TRBJ1-1; D might be TRBD1 (6 bases). Germline CDR1 MNHNY, CDR2 SVGAGI (reference sequence). Trimming took 6 bases from V and 3 from J, leaving 20 bases between them. The CDR3 totals 16 residues. The CDR3 protein is CASRLTGGTRDTEAFF. The CDR3 DNA reads TGTGCCAGCAGACTTACGGGGGGCACGAGGGACACTGAAGCTTTCTTT.

This clone showed up just once. The sample holds other DNA sequences that translate to the same CDR3. The V call is TRBV28, the J call TRBJ1-5; D not resolved. The CDR3 covers 14 residues. V lost 5 bases, J lost 1 base, and 9 bases lay in between. CDR1 and CDR2 (germline): MDHEN, SYDVKM. In DNA form, the CDR3 reads TGTGCCAGCAGTCTTGGGAGGAGCAATCAGCCCCAGCATTTT. Its protein is CASSLGRSNQPQHF.

Turning to this clone: At one of its ends the junction is not consistent with the germline gene, which may arise from a read error. The V call is TRBV7-2, the J call TRBJ1-1, with TRBD1 as a possible D gene (5 bases). Germline CDR1 and CDR2: SGHTA and FQGNSA. The CDR3 consists of 16 residues. The CDR3 DNA reads as TGTGCCAGCACCTTAGGTCTGTTACGTGGCAGGGAGAAAGCTTTCTTT. Encoded protein: CASTLGLLRGREKAFF.

To note about this clone: At the DNA level, this CDR3 is encoded by other sequences in the same sample as well. The chain uses TRBV25-1 and TRBJ1-3; D not resolved. Germline V gene sequence: CDR1 MGHDK, CDR2 SYGVNS. V was clipped by 3 bases and J by 1 base, with 10 bases between them. This CDR3 is built from 15 residues. The CDR3: CASSDPGRSGNTIYF. The CDR3 coding sequence is TGTGCCAGCAGTGACCCCGGAAGGTCTGGAAACACCATATATTTT.

The V gene is TRBV11-2, the J gene TRBJ2-2; weak D call: TRBD2 (6 bases). The length of the CDR3 is 15 residues. V was trimmed by 5 bases and J by 0 bases, leaving 10 bases between them. Germline V CDR1 and CDR2: SGHAT, FQNNGV. CDR3 amino acids: CASSARLANTGELFF. The CDR3 coding sequence is TGTGCCAGCAGCGCCCGACTAGCGAACACCGGGGAGCTGTTTTTT. The variable domain in full, with the rest retrieved from reference TRBV11-2 and TRBJ2-2, is EAGVAQSPRYKIIEKRQSVAFWCNPISGHATLYWYQQILGQGPKLLIQFQNNGVVDDSQLPKDRFSAERLKGVDSTLKIQPAKLEDSAVYLCASSARLANTGELFFGEGSRLTVL.

In DNA, the CDR3 is TGTGCCAGCAGTTCCGGACTAGCGGGAGGAGTCTCCTACGAGCAGTACTTC. This codes for CASSSGLAGGVSYEQYF. The chain carries TRBV27 and TRBJ2-7; 14 bases fit TRBD2. V lost 4 bases to trimming and J lost 0 bases; unmatched junction nucleotides: 5. The CDR3 has 17 amino acids. Per germline, CDR1 MNHEY and CDR2 SMNVEV (reference sequence).

The table lists this clone with a count of one. The chain recombines TRBV28 with TRBJ1-1; possibly TRBD1 for D (5 bases). The germline gives CDR1 MDHEN, CDR2 SYDVKM. The CDR3 is 13 residues long. V lost 0 bases and J lost 3, with 5 bases in between. CDR3 in amino acids: CASSLWGDTEAFF. The CDR3 nucleotides read TGTGCCAGCAGTTTATGGGGGGACACTGAAGCTTTCTTT.

V is TRBV5-1 and J is TRBJ1-1; D not resolved. The CDR3 loop spans 14 amino acids. The V and J ends lost 4 bases and 0 bases respectively, with 10 bases between them. Germline CDR1 is SGHRS and CDR2 is YFSETQ. CDR3 bases: TGCGCCAGCAGCGGGGAGAGGATGAACACTGAAGCTTTCTTT. Residues: CASSGERMNTEAFF.

The CDR3 region is CASSVQGLAGDIPYTDTQYF. In DNA form, the CDR3 reads TGTGCCAGCAGCGTCCAGGGACTAGCGGGAGACATCCCCTACACAGATACGCAGTATTTT. This chain uses TRBV9 with TRBJ2-3, with TRBD2 matching over 14 bases. V gave up 2 bases and J gave up 2 bases; unmatched junction bases: 13. The CDR3 length is 20 residues. Germline V lookup: CDR1 SGDLS, CDR2 YYNGEE.

This chain joins TRBV27 and TRBJ2-3; D is perhaps TRBD1 or TRBD2 (5 bases each). The CDR3 length is 14 residues. Germline-derived CDR1 and CDR2 are MNHEY and SMNVEV (reference sequence). Trimming removed 2 bases from V and 1 base from J, with 7 bases in between. The DNA for the CDR3 is TGTGCCAGCAGTTTAATGGGGGGCACAGATACGCAGTATTTT. Protein product: CASSLMGGTDTQYF.

The rearrangement joins TRBV4-1 to TRBJ2-2; 7 bases line up with TRBD2. This CDR3 region has 15 residues. CDR1 MGHRA and CDR2 YSYEKL come from the germline V gene. Trimming at V came to 6 bases and at J to 2 bases, leaving 6 bases not matched to a gene. The CDR3 spells CASRRGTTNTGELFF. The CDR3 DNA reads TGCGCCAGCAGGCGGGGGACCACCAACACCGGGGAGCTGTTTTTT.

The chain recombines TRBV20-1 with TRBJ2-1; 7 bases map to TRBD2. The germline V gene encodes CDR1 DFQATT and CDR2 SNEGSKA (reference sequence). The CDR3 runs 11 residues. This chain's CDR3 is CGGGSYNEQFF. CDR3 in DNA: TGCGGGGGAGGGTCCTACAATGAGCAGTTCTTC.

There are a few counts of this clone. The sample carries other DNA sequences with the same CDR3. V usage is TRBV6-5 and J usage is TRBJ1-1; D not resolved. With 6 bases removed from V and 1 base from J, the gap between germline ends came to 6 bases. CDR1 is MNHEY, CDR2 SVGAGI, per germline. The CDR3 is 12 amino acids. The DNA for the CDR3 is TGTGCCAGCAGCAGAGCGAACACTGAAGCTTTCTTT. It yields the protein CASSRANTEAFF.